Described below is a single T cell receptor beta chain sequence and its context. As yet, its antigen is unknown. A second roughly 7 to 12 cycle PCR used barcoded and J-beta primers. In TCRdb, the 5' RACE reads were re-called with MiXCR into one record per CDR3 protein. The top ten hold about 0.69% of the sample, which has around 1,000,000 distinct CDR3 sequences, about 25% seen once. Germline values: CDR1 SGDLS, CDR2 YYNGEE. The germline V and J ends were trimmed by 0 bases and 6 bases, with 12 bases remaining between them. The CDR3 is 15 amino acids. The data were obtained in a study of blood T cells in healthy people across ages. General study findings and limits: Age brought a roughly linear fall in TCR beta diversity measured per million T cells.

These sequences were also reported in another study, on T cells of mothers and their children. That study adds: An overlap that was slightly higher, though non-significant, was seen in related mother-child pairs versus unrelated pairs.

This clonotype was sampled from a girl between 2 and 10 years old in good health. The specimen sequenced was blood. This chain links TRBV9 with TRBJ2-2; D gene unclear. CDR3: CASSVGGVRSGELFF. CDR3 nucleotide sequence: TGTGCCAGCAGCGTAGGAGGTGTTAGGTCCGGGGAGCTGTTTTTT.